Below, one T cell receptor beta chain is given with its context. Its antigen is undetermined. Repertoires were generated with immunoSEQ multiplex PCR, while TCRdb's copy carries only in-frame clones and drops some. The repertoire has about 30,000 clones, 80% of them found once; the top ten carry almost 6%. This sample is drawn from a study of Siglec-9 on CD8 T cells in melanoma. CDR3 length: 14 residues. V gave up 3 bases and J gave up 0 bases; unmatched junction bases: 2. Germline values: CDR1 MGHRA, CDR2 YSYEKL. Study-level results: An effector memory CD8+ subset marked by Siglec-9 reportedly appeared to gather in melanoma.

The receptor comes from a human donor in good health. The J gene is TRBJ2-7, the V gene TRBV4-1; 7 nucleotides line up with TRBD1. The sample taken for sequencing was Siglec-9- CD8+ T cells sorted from blood. CDR3 DNA sequence: TGCGCCAGCAGCCACCGACAGGGCTCCTACGAGCAGTACGTC. It yields the protein CASSHRQGSYEQYV.